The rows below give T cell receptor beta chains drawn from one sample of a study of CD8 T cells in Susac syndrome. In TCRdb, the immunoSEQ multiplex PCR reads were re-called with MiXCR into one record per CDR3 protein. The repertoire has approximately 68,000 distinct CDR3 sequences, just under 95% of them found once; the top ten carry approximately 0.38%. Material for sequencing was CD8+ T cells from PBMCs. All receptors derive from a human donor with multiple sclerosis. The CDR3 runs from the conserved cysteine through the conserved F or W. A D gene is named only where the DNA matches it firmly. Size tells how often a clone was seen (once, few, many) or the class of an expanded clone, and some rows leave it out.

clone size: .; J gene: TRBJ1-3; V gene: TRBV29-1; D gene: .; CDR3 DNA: TGCAGCGTTGGGACAAGCTCTGGAAACACCATATATTTT; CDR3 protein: CSVGTSSGNTIYF
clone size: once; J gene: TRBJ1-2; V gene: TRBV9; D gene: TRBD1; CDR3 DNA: TGTGCCAGCAGCGTAGGGGACAGCTATGGCTACACCTTC; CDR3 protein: CASSVGDSYGYTF
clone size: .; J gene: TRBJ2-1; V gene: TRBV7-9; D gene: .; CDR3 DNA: TGTGCCAGCAGCTTAGTGTCACCTGCCAATGAGCAGTTCTTC; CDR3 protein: CASSLVSPANEQFF
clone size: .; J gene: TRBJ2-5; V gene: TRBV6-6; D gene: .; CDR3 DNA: TGTGCCAGCACCACCGAGCGAGAAGAGACCCAGTACTTC; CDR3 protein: CASTTEREETQYF
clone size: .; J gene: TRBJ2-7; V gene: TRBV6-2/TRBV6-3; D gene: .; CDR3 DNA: TGTGCCAGCAGTTACTGGGGCGGCGCCTACGAGCAGTACTTC; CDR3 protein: CASSYWGGAYEQYF
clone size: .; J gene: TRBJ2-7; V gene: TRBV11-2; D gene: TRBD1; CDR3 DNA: TGTGCCAGCAGCTTAGGAGCAGGGGGCGAGTACGAGCAGTACTTC; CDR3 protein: CASSLGAGGEYEQYF
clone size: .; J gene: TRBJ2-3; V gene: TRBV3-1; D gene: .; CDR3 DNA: TGTGCCAGCAGCCAAGACAGGGGATTAACAGATACGCAGTATTTT; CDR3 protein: CASSQDRGLTDTQYF
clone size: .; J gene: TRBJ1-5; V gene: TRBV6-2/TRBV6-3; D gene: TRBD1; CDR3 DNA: TGTGCCAGCAGTGACAGGGACCATCAGCCCCAGCATTTT; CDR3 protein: CASSDRDHQPQHF
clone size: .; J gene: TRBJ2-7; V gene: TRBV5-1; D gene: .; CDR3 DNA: TGCGCCAGCAGCTTGGACGGAACCTACGAGCAGTACTTC; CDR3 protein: CASSLDGTYEQYF
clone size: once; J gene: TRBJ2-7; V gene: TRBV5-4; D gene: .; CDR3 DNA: TGTGCCAGCAGCTTACCAGGGGACTACGAGCAGTACTTC; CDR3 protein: CASSLPGDYEQYF
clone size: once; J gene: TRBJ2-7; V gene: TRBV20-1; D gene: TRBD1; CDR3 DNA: TGCAGTGCTAGAGATGGGGACAGGGGGATTTTTCGGTCCTACGAGCAGTACTTC; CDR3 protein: CSARDGDRGIFRSYEQYF
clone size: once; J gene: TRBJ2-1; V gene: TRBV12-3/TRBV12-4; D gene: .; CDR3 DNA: TGTGCCAGCCTTCGCGGGCACCCTAACAATGAGCAGTTCTTC; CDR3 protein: CASLRGHPNNEQFF
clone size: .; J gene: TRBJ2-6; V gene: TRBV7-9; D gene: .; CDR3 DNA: TGTGCCAGCAACGCGTACCAAGGAGCGGGGGCCAACGTCCTGACTTTC; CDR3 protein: CASNAYQGAGANVLTF
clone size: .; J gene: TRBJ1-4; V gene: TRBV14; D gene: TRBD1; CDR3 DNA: TGTGCCAGCAAGGTCCCGGGACAGGGTTCAACTAATGAAAAACTGTTTTTT; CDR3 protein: CASKVPGQGSTNEKLFF
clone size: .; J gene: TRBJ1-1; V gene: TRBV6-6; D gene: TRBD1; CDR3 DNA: TGTGCCAGCACGACAGGGTGGACTGAAGCTTTCTTT; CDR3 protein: CASTTGWTEAFF
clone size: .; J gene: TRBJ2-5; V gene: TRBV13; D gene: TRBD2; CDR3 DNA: TGTGCCAGCAGCTTTAGGGCTAGCGGGGAGTACCAAGAGACCCAGTACTTC; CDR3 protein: CASSFRASGEYQETQYF
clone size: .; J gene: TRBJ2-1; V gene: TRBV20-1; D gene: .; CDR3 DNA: TGCAGTCCCTCTGATTGGGGCAATGAGCAGTTCTTC; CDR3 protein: CSPSDWGNEQFF
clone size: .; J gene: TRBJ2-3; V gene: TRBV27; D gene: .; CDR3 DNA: TGTGCCACCAGACAGGGAGGAGGAGATACGCAGTATTTT; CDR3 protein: CATRQGGGDTQYF
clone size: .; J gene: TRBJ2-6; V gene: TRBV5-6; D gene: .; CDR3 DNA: TGTGCCAGCAGCTTCGAAGAATTCGCGGCTGGGGCCAACGTCCTGACTTTC; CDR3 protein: CASSFEEFAAGANVLTF
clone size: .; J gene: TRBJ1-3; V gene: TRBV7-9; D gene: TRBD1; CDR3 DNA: TGTGCCAGCAGCTCCGACAGGGTCGTCACCATATATTTT; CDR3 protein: CASSSDRVVTIYF
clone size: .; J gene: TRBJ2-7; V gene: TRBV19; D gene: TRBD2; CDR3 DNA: TGTGCCAGTAGTATGGAATCGGGAGGGCCGTCCGAGCAGTACTTC; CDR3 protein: CASSMESGGPSEQYF
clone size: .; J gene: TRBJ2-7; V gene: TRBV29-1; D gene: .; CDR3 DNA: TGCAGCGTTGAAGATCAGGACGAGATCTACGAGCAGTACTTC; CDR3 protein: CSVEDQDEIYEQYF